This T cell receptor (beta chain) stems from a study of cytomegalovirus exposure and HLA in healthy donors. Findings and caveats of the study: Cytomegalovirus-associated status was assigned to about 150 TCR beta chains.

In the case of this clone: Its antigen is unknown.

Primers: 60 Vbeta forward and 13 Jbeta reverse. Clones were sequenced by immunoSEQ multiplex PCR, and TCRdb holds only the in-frame ones, with some missing. The sample contains under 150,000 clones, roughly 78% of which appear only once. The sequence was obtained from a man over 45 in good health and CMV-seropositive. Sequenced material: PBMCs.

CDR3 protein: CASSLSGRGRTDTQYF. In nucleotides, the CDR3 is TGTGCCAGCAGCTTATCGGGGAGAGGCCGCACAGATACGCAGTATTTT. The chain joins TRBV7-2 to TRBJ2-3, with a possible D match to TRBD2 (5 bases). Trimming left V 2 bases short and J 1 base short, with 13 bases between. Germline CDR1 is SGHTA and CDR2 is FQGNSA. CDR3 length equals 16 residues.